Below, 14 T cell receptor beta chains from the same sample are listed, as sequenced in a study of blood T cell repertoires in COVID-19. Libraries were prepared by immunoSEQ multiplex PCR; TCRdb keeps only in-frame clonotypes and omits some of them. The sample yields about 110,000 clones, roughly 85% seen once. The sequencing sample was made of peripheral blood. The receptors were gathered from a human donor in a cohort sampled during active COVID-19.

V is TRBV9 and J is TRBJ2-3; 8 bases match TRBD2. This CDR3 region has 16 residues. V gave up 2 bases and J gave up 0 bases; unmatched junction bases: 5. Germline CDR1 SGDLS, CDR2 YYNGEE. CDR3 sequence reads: CASSVTLAASTDTQYF. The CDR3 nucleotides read TGTGCCAGCAGCGTCACACTAGCGGCTAGCACAGATACGCAGTATTTT. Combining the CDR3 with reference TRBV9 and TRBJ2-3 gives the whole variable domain DSGVTQTPKHLITATGQRVTLRCSPRSGDLSVYWYQQSLDQGLQFLIQYYNGEERAKGNILERFSAQQFPDLHSELNLSSLELGDSALYFCASSVTLAASTDTQYFGPGTRLTVL.

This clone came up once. CDR3: CASRGDTDTQYF. CDR3 DNA: TGTGCCAGCAGGGGAGACACAGATACGCAGTATTTT. The genes are TRBV2 and TRBJ2-3; a weak D match, TRBD2 (5 bases). There are 12 residues in the CDR3. Looked up from germline, CDR1 is SNHLY and CDR2 is FYNNEI. The ends were cut back, 6 bases at V and 2 bases at J, with 6 bases in the middle.

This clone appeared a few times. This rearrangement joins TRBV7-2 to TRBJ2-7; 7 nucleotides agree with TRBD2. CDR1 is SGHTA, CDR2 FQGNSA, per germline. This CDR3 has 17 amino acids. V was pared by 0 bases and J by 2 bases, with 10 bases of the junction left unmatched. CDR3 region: CASSLASPGRGTYEQYF. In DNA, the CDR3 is TGTGCCAGCAGCTTAGCGTCCCCGGGGCGGGGGACCTACGAGCAGTACTTC.

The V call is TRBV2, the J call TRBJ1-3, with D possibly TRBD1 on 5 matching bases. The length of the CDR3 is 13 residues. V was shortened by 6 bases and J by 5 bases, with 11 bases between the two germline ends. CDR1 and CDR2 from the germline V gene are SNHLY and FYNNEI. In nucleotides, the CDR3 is TGTGCCAGCAGGGGGGAGGGGAGAAACACCATATATTTT. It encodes CASRGEGRNTIYF.

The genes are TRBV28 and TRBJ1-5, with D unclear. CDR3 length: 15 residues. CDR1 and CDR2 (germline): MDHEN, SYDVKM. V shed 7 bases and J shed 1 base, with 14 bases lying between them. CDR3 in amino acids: CASIAPAGSNQPQHF. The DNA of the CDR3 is TGTGCCAGCATAGCGCCGGCGGGCAGCAATCAGCCCCAGCATTTT.

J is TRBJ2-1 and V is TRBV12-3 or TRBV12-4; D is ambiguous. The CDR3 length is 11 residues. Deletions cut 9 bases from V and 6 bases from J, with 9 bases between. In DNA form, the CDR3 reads TGTGCCAGTCGACTGACCAATGAGCAGTTCTTC. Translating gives CASRLTNEQFF.

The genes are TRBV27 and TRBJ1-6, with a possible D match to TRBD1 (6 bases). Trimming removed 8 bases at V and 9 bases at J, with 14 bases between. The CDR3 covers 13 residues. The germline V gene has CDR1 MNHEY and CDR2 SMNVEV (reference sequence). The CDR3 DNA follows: TGTGCCAGCTCAGACAGGATAGGTTCACCCCTCCACTTT. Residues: CASSDRIGSPLHF.

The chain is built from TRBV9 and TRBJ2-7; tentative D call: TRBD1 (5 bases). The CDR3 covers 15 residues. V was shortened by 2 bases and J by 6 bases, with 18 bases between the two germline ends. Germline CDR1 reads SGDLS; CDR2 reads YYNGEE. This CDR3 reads CASSVSPGYPSEQYF. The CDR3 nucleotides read TGTGCCAGCAGCGTTAGCCCAGGGTATCCGTCCGAGCAGTACTTC.

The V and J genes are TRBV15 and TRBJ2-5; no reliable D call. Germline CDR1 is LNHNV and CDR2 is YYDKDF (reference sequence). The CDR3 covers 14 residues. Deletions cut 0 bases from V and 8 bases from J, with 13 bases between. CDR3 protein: CATSRDEQVSTQYF. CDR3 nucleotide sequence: TGTGCCACCAGCAGAGATGAGCAAGTTAGTACCCAGTACTTC.

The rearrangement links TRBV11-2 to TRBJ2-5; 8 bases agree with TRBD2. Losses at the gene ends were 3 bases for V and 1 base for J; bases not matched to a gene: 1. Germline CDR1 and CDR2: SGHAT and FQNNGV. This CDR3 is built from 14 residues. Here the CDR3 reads CASSFTSGQETQYF. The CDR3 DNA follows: TGTGCCAGCAGCTTTACTAGCGGCCAAGAGACCCAGTACTTC.

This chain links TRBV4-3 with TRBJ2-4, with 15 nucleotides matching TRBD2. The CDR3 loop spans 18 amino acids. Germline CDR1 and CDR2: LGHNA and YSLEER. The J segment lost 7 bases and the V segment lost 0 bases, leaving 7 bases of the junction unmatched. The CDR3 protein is CASSQERTSGGAWNIQYF. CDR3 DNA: TGCGCCAGCAGCCAAGAGCGGACTAGCGGGGGGGCATGGAACATTCAGTACTTC.

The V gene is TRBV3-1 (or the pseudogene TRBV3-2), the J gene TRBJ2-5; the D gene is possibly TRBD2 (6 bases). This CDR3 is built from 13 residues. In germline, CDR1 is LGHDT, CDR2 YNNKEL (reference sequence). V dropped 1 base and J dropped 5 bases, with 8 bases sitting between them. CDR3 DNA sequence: TGTGCCAGCAGCCAAGGACTAGTGGAGACCCAGTACTTC. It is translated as CASSQGLVETQYF.

The CDR3 nucleotides read TGTGCCAGCAGGCAGGCCCACTATGGCTACACCTTC. This codes for CASRQAHYGYTF. The chain is built from TRBV27 and TRBJ1-2; D unresolved. The germline CDR1 and CDR2 sequences are MNHEY and SMNVEV (reference sequence). Deletions cut 6 bases from V and 3 bases from J, with 8 bases between. The CDR3 is 12 amino acids.

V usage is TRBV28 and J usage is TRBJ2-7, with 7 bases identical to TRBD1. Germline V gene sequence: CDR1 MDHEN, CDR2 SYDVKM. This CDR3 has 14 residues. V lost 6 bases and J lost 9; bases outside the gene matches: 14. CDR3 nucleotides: TGTGCCAGCAGGTTTGGGACAGTCACGACAGGGCAGTACTTC. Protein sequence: CASRFGTVTTGQYF.